The following is a T cell receptor (beta chain) sequence with its context. Its antigen is as yet unknown. Extractions gave at least 5.5 micrograms of total RNA per sample. This CDR3 is built from 18 residues. Germline lookup yields CDR1 SNHLY and CDR2 FYNNEI. Unmatched junction bases numbered 11, after V lost 5 bases and J lost 5 bases. The source of the sample is a study of blood T cells in healthy people across ages. Study outcomes and limitations: TCR beta diversity per million T cells fell roughly linearly with age.

Primed by a sample-barcoded 5' primer and a J-beta primer mix, a second PCR proceeded for about 6 to 11 cycles. TCRdb recomputed calls from the 5' RACE reads with MiXCR, one row per CDR3 protein. The data show roughly 1.7 million distinct CDR3 sequences, about 35% seen once. The chain links TRBV2 to TRBJ2-5; 16 bases are a match to TRBD2. Sequenced input: blood. The receptor's source is a woman aged 30 to 39 in good health. CDR3 bases: TGTGCCAGCAGTCAAACTGGGACTAGCGGGGGGGCCTGGGAGACCCAGTACTTC. This translates into CASSQTGTSGGAWETQYF.